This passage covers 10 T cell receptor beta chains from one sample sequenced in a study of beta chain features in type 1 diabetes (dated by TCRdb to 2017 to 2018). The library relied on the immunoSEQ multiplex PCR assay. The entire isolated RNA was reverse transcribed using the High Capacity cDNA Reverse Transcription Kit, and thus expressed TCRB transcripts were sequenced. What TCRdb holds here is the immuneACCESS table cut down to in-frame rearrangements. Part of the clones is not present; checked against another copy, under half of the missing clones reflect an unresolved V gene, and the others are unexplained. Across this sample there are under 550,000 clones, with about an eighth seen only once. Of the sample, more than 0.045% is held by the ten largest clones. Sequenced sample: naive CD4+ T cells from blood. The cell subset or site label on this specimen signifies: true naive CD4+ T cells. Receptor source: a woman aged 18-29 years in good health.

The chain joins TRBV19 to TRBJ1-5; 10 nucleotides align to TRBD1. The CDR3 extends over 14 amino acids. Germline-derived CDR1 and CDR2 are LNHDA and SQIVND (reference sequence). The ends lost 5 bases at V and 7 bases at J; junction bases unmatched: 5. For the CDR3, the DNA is TGTGCCAGTAGTCGGGACAGGGGATCACAGCCCCAGCATTTT. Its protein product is CASSRDRGSQPQHF.

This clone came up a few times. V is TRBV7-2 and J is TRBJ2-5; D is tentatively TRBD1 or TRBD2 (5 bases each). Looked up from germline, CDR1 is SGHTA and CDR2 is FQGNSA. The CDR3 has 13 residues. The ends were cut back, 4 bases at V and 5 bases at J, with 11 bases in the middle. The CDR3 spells CASSWDLVETQYF. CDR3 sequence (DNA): TGTGCCAGCAGCTGGGACCTGGTTGAGACCCAGTACTTC.

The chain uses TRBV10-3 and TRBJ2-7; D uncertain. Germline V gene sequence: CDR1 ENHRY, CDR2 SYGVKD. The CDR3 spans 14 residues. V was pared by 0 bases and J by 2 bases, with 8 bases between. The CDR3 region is CAISESIGPYEQYV. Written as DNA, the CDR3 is TGTGCCATCAGTGAGTCGATAGGGCCCTACGAGCAGTACGTC.

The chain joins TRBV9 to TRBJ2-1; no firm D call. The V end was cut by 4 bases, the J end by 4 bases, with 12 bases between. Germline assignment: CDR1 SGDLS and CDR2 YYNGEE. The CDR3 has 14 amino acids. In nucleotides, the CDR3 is TGTGCCAGCAGCCCGACGGCCCAATACAATGAGCAGTTCTTC. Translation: CASSPTAQYNEQFF.

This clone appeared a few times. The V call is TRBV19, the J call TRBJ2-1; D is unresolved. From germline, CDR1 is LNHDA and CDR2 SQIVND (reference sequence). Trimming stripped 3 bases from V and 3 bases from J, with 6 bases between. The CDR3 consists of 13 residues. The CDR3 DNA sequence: TGTGCCAGTAGTATCGGGTACTACAATGAGCAGTTCTTC. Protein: CASSIGYYNEQFF.

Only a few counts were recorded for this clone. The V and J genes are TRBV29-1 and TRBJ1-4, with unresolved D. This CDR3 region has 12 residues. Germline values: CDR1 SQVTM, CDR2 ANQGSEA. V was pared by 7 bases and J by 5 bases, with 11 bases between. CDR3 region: CSALIENEKLFF. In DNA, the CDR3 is TGCAGCGCCCTGATAGAAAATGAAAAACTGTTTTTT.

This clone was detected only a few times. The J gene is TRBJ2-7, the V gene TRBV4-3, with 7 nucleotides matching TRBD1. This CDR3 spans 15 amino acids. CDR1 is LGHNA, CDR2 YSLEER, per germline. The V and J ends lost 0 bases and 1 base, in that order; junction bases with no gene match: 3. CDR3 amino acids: CASSQELGQSYEQYF. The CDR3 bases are TGCGCCAGCAGCCAAGAACTGGGACAGTCCTACGAGCAGTACTTC.

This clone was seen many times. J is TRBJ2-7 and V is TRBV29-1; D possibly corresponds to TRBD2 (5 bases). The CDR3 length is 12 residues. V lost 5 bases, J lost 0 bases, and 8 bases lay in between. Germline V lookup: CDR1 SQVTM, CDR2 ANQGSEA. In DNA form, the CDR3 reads TGCAGCGTTTCGGGGAGCTCCTACGAGCAGTACTTC. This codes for CSVSGSSYEQYF.

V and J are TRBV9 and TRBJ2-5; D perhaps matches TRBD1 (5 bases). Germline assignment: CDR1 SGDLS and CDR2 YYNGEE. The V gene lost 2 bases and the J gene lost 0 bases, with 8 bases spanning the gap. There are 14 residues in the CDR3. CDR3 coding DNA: TGTGCCAGCAGCGTCCAGGGTTACCAAGAGACCCAGTACTTC. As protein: CASSVQGYQETQYF. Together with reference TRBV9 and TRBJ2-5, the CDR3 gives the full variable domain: DSGVTQTPKHLITATGQRVTLRCSPRSGDLSVYWYQQSLDQGLQFLIQYYNGEERAKGNILERFSAQQFPDLHSELNLSSLELGDSALYFCASSVQGYQETQYFGPGTRLLVL.

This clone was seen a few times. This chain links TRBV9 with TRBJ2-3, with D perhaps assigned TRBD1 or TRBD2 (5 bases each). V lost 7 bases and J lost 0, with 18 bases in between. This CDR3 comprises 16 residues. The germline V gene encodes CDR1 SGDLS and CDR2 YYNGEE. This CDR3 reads CASSWAGRPSTDTQYF. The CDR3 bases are TGTGCCAGCTCCTGGGCAGGGAGACCTAGCACAGATACGCAGTATTTT.